The 2 T cell receptor beta chains presented below share a single source sample, sequenced in a study of Ad26.COV2.S vaccination and SARS-CoV-2 variants. Assay: immunoSEQ multiplex PCR; the TCRdb copy retains only in-frame clones and omits some. The table shows over 400,000 clones, with about 90% occurring only once. Treatment in this sample: roughly 18 received Ad26.COV2.S at low or high dose, single or two shots; roughly 5 received placebo; per-sample allocation not given. Material that was analyzed had been drawn on day 63 after the first vaccine or placebo injection. The sequences come from peripheral blood, collected in a trial of Ad26.COV2.S vaccine versus placebo. These receptors came from a person between 18 and 65 years old who received the Ad26.COV2.S COVID-19 vaccine or a placebo.

This chain uses TRBV7-9 with TRBJ2-1; no firm D call. CDR1 is SEHNR, CDR2 FQNEAQ, per germline (reference sequence). V shed 4 bases and J shed 6 bases, with 10 bases lying between them. CDR3 length: 13 residues. The CDR3 nucleotides read TGTGCCAGCAGCTCCCCCATCGGCAATGAGCAGTTCTTC. Protein product: CASSSPIGNEQFF. Combining the CDR3 with reference TRBV7-9 and TRBJ2-1 gives the whole variable domain DTGVSQNPRHKITKRGQNVTFRCDPISEHNRLYWYRQTLGQGPEFLTYFQNEAQLEKSRLLSDRFSAERPKGSFSTLEIQRTEQGDSAMYLCASSSPIGNEQFFGPGTRLTVL.

V gene TRBV19 combines with J gene TRBJ2-1; 11 bases line up with TRBD2. The germline V gene encodes CDR1 LNHDA and CDR2 SQIVND (reference sequence). The CDR3 extends over 15 amino acids. Germline trimming cut 6 bases from V and 2 bases from J; bases unmatched to any gene: 3. CDR3 sequence reads: CASRISGGAYNEQFF. The CDR3 DNA reads TGTGCCAGTAGGATTAGCGGGGGGGCCTACAATGAGCAGTTCTTC. Based on the CDR3 plus reference TRBV19 and TRBJ2-1, the full variable domain is DGGITQSPKYLFRKEGQNVTLSCEQNLNHDAMYWYRQDPGQGLRLIYYSQIVNDFQKGDIAEGYSVSREKKESFPLTVTSAQKNPTAFYLCASRISGGAYNEQFFGPGTRLTVL.